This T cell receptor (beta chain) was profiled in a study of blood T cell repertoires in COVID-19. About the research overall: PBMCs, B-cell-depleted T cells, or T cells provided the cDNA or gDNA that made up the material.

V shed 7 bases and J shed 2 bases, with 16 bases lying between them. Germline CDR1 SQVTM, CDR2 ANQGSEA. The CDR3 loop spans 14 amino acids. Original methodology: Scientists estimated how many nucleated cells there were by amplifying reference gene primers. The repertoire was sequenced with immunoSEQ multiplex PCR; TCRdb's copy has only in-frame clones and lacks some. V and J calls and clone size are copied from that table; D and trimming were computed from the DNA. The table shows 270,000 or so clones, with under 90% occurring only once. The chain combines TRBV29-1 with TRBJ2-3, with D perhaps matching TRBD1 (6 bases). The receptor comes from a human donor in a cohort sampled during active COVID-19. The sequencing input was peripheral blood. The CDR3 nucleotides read TGCAGCGCAGACAGGACAGACTACACAGATACGCAGTATTTT. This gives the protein CSADRTDYTDTQYF.